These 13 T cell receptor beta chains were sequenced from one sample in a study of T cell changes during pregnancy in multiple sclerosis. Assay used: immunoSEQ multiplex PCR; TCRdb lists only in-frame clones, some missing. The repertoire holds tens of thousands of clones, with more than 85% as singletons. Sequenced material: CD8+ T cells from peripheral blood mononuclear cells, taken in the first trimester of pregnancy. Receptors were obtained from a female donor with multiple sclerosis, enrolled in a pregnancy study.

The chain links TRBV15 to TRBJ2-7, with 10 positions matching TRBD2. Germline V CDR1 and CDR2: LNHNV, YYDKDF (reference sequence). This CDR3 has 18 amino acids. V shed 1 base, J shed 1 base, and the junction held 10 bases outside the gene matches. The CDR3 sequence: CATSRGGILAGPSYEQYF. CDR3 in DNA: TGTGCCACCAGCAGAGGGGGGATACTAGCGGGGCCGTCCTACGAGCAGTACTTC. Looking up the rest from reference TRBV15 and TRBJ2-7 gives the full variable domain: DAMVIQNPRYQVTQFGKPVTLSCSQTLNHNVMYWYQQKSSQAPKLLFHYYDKDFNNEADTPDNFQSRRPNTSFCFLDIRSPGLGDTAMYLCATSRGGILAGPSYEQYFGPGTRLTVT.

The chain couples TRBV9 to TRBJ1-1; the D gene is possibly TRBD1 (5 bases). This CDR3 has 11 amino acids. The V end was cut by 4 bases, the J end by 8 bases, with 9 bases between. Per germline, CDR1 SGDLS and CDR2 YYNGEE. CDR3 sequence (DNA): TGTGCCAGCAGCAGGGGCGTCGAAGCTTTCTTT. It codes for CASSRGVEAFF.

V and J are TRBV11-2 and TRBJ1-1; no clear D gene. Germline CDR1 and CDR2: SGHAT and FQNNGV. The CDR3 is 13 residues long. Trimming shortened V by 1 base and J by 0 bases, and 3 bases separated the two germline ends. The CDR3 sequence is CASSLVMNTEAFF. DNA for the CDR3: TGTGCCAGCAGCTTAGTAATGAACACTGAAGCTTTCTTT. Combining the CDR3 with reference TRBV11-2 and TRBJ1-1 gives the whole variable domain EAGVAQSPRYKIIEKRQSVAFWCNPISGHATLYWYQQILGQGPKLLIQFQNNGVVDDSQLPKDRFSAERLKGVDSTLKIQPAKLEDSAVYLCASSLVMNTEAFFGQGTRLTVV.

The CDR3 spells CAGQGHTEAFF. Here the CDR3 DNA reads TGTGCCGGGCAGGGCCACACTGAAGCTTTCTTT. The genes are TRBV6-4 and TRBJ1-1; a weak D match, TRBD1 (5 bases). Trimming cost V 11 bases and J 3 bases, with 10 bases left between them. The CDR3 runs to 11 residues. The germline V gene encodes CDR1 MRHNA and CDR2 SNTAGT.

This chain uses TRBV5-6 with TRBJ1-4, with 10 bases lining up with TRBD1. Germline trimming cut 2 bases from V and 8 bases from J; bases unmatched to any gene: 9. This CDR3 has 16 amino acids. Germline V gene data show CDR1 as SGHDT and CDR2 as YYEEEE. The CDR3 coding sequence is TGTGCCAGCAGCTTTATTAGGGACAGGGGAGCAGAAAAACTGTTTTTT. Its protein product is CASSFIRDRGAEKLFF.

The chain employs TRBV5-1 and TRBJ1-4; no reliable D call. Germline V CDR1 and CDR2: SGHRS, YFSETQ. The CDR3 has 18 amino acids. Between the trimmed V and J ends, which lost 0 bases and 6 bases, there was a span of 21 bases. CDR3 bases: TGCGCCAGCAGCTTGGCCGCACCTCCCCGGCGCCGGGATGAAAAACTGTTTTTT. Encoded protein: CASSLAAPPRRRDEKLFF.

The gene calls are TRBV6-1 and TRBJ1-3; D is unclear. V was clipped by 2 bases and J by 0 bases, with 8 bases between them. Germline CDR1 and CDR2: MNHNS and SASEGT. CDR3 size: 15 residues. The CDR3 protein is CASSESPVSGNTIYF. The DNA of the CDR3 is TGTGCCAGCAGTGAAAGTCCAGTCTCTGGAAACACCATATATTTT.

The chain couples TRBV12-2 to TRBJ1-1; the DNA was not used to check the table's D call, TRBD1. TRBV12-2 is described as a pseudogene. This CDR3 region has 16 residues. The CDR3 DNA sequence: TGTGCAAGTCGCTTAGCGCTTTACAGGAACGGGACTGAAGCTTTCTTT. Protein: CASRLALYRNGTEAFF.

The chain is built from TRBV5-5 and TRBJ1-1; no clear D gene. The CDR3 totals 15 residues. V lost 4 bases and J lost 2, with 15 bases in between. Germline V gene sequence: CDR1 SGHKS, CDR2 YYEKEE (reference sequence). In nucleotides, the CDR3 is TGTGCCAGCAGCGCCACCAGTTGGAGAAACACTGAAGCTTTCTTT. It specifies CASSATSWRNTEAFF.

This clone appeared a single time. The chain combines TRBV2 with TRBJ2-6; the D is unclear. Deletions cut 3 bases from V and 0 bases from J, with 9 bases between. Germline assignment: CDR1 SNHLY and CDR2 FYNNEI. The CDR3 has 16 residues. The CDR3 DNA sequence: TGTGCCAGCAGTGATTTCCACTCCTCTGGGGCCAACGTCCTGACTTTC. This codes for CASSDFHSSGANVLTF.

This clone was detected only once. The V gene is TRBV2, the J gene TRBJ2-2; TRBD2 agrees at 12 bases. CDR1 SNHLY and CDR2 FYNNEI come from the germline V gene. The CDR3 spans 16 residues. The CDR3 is CATTAWGLAGDRELFF. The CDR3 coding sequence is TGTGCTACCACAGCATGGGGACTAGCGGGTGACCGGGAGCTGTTTTTT.

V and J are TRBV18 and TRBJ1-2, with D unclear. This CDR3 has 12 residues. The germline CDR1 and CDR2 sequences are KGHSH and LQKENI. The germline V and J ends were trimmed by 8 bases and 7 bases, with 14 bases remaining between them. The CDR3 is CASPREDGGYTF. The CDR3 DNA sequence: TGTGCCAGCCCCCGTGAGGATGGTGGCTACACCTTC.

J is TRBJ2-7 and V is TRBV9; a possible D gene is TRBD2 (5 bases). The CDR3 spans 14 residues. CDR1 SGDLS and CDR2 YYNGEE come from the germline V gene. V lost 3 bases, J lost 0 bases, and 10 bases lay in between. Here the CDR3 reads CASSESGNSYEQYF. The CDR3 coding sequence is TGTGCCAGCAGCGAGTCGGGGAACTCCTACGAGCAGTACTTC.